This T cell receptor (beta chain) is drawn from a study of T cell responses to AZD1222 COVID-19 vaccine. This CDR3 is built from 15 residues. V shed 7 bases and J shed 2 bases, with 14 bases lying between them. Germline CDR1 reads MNHEY; CDR2 reads SVGEGT. The protocol was immunoSEQ multiplex PCR, while the TCRdb copy is restricted to in-frame clones and leaves out a portion. Of 200,000 or so clones listed, just under 90% were seen once; the top ten hold under 6.5%. On this clone: Its antigen is not known.

Study-level points and caveats: Increased Spike-specific TCR breadth and depth were observed after two AZD1222 doses.

The sequence derives from an adult in good health. Sequenced here: peripheral blood, sampled on day 0 of AZD1222 vaccination. The rearrangement links TRBV6-2 or TRBV6-3 to TRBJ1-4; D is unclear. In DNA form, the CDR3 reads TGTGCCAGCACCCCCCGGGCCAGGACTAATGAAAAACTGTTTTTT. Its translation: CASTPRARTNEKLFF.